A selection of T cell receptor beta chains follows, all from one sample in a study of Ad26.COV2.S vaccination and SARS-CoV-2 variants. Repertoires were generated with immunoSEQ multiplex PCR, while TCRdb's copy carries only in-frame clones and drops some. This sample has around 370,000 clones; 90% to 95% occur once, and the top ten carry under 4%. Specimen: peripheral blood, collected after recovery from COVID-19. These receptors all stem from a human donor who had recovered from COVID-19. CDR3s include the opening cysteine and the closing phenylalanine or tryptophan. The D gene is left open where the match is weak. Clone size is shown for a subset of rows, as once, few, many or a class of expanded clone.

CASSQETYGGGETQYF	TGTGCCAGCAGCCAAGAAACTTACGGGGGTGGAGAGACCCAGTACTTC	-	TRBV14	-	TRBJ2-5
CASSLQGLAEAFF	TGTGCCAGCAGCCTGCAGGGCCTTGCTGAAGCTTTCTTT	-	TRBV7-2	-	TRBJ1-1
CAISESGSREAFF	TGTGCCATCAGTGAGTCCGGGAGTAGAGAAGCTTTCTTT	-	TRBV10-3	-	TRBJ1-1
CASSQDRGLLANTGELFF	TGTGCCAGCAGCCAAGATCGCGGGTTATTGGCGAACACCGGGGAGCTGTTTTTT	-	TRBV3-1/TRBV3-2	-	TRBJ2-2
CASSLARSTRLGYTF	TGTGCCAGCAGCTTGGCCCGAAGTACACGTCTTGGCTACACCTTC	-	TRBV5-6	-	TRBJ1-2
CASSQGGGGPYGYTF	TGTGCCAGCAGCCAAGGGGGCGGGGGGCCGTATGGCTACACCTTC	-	TRBV3-1/TRBV3-2	-	TRBJ1-2
CAISERANTEAFF	TGTGCCATCAGTGAGAGGGCGAACACTGAAGCTTTCTTT	-	TRBV10-3	-	TRBJ1-1
CASSQVEGGGAEQYF	TGTGCCAGCAGCCAAGTGGAGGGCGGGGGGGCCGAGCAGTACTTC	TRBD2	TRBV3-1/TRBV3-2	-	TRBJ2-7
CASRSGQGESPLHF	TGTGCCAGCAGGAGTGGGCAGGGGGAATCACCCCTCCACTTT	TRBD1	TRBV6-5	once	TRBJ1-6
CASSEYNEQFF	TGTGCCAGCAGTGAGTACAATGAGCAGTTCTTC	-	TRBV2	-	TRBJ2-1
CASSQEGLAGGFNEQFF	TGTGCCAGCAGCCAAGAGGGACTAGCGGGGGGGTTCAATGAGCAGTTCTTC	TRBD2	TRBV3-1/TRBV3-2	-	TRBJ2-1
CASSSGPRPARETQYF	TGCGCCAGCAGCTCGGGACCCAGACCCGCAAGGGAGACCCAGTACTTC	-	TRBV5-1	-	TRBJ2-5
CASSIPTGQGGQPQHF	TGTGCCAGTAGTATACCAACCGGACAGGGCGGTCAGCCCCAGCATTTT	TRBD1	TRBV19	-	TRBJ1-5
CASSQEFGGRVADTQYF	TGTGCCAGCAGCCAAGAATTTGGGGGGCGAGTGGCAGATACGCAGTATTTT	-	TRBV3-1/TRBV3-2	-	TRBJ2-3
CASSESGRLAGGDGSETQYF	TGCGCCAGCAGTGAGTCAGGGAGGCTAGCGGGGGGGGATGGGTCAGAGACCCAGTACTTC	TRBD2	TRBV10-1	-	TRBJ2-5
CASSPGGTSGETQYF	TGTGCCAGCAGCCCTGGCGGGACCTCGGGAGAGACCCAGTACTTC	-	TRBV6-6	-	TRBJ2-5
CASSPGTNEKLFF	TGCGCCAGCAGTCCGGGAACTAATGAAAAACTGTTTTTT	-	TRBV5-1	once	TRBJ1-4
CASSIVVGNTEAFF	TGTGCCAGTAGTATAGTTGTAGGGAACACTGAAGCTTTCTTT	-	TRBV19	-	TRBJ1-1
CASSPRPGTGLDTEAFF	TGTGCCAGCTCACCCCGTCCCGGGACAGGGTTGGACACTGAAGCTTTCTTT	TRBD1	TRBV18	-	TRBJ1-1
CASSQNSGTGVKLFF	TGCGCCAGCAGCCAAAATTCCGGGACAGGGGTAAAACTGTTTTTT	TRBD1	TRBV4-3	-	TRBJ1-4
CASSVGLAGGGDTQYF	TGTGCCAGCAGCGTCGGACTAGCGGGGGGAGGAGATACGCAGTATTTT	TRBD2	TRBV9	once	TRBJ2-3
CAGSLGTLSSYEQYF	TGTGCCGGCAGCCTAGGGACTCTCAGCTCCTACGAGCAGTACTTC	-	TRBV5-4	-	TRBJ2-7
CASSDGRITNYGYTF	TGTGCCAGCAGTGATGGACGGATAACTAACTATGGCTACACCTTC	-	TRBV6-1	-	TRBJ1-2
CASSLRSFYGYTF	TGTGCCAGCAGCTTACGGTCTTTCTATGGCTACACCTTC	-	TRBV11-2	-	TRBJ1-2
CASSFPAAGVAYNEQFF	TGTGCCAGCAGCTTTCCGGCAGCGGGGGTGGCGTACAATGAGCAGTTCTTC	TRBD2	TRBV5-4	-	TRBJ2-1
CASSFDRVVNSPLHF	TGTGCCAGCAGCTTCGACAGGGTTGTTAATTCACCCCTCCACTTT	TRBD1	TRBV7-2	-	TRBJ1-6
CASSPESRSGNTIYF	TGTGCCAGCAGCCCAGAGAGCCGCTCTGGAAACACCATATATTTT	-	TRBV7-9	-	TRBJ1-3
CASIEDSGNTIYF	TGTGCCAGCATCGAGGACTCTGGAAACACCATATATTTT	-	TRBV2	-	TRBJ1-3
CASIYQTANYGYTF	TGTGCCAGCATCTACCAGACAGCTAACTATGGCTACACCTTC	-	TRBV6-1	-	TRBJ1-2
CASIRQGAGANVLTF	TGTGCCAGCATTCGACAGGGGGCTGGGGCCAACGTCCTGACTTTC	TRBD1	TRBV6-6	-	TRBJ2-6
CATGGPGANVLTF	TGTGCCACCGGAGGGCCTGGGGCCAACGTCCTGACTTTC	-	TRBV15	-	TRBJ2-6
CASNTPLGRDQPQHF	TGTGCCAGCAATACCCCTTTAGGGAGAGATCAGCCCCAGCATTTT	-	TRBV6-5	-	TRBJ1-5
CASSHTTRNTEAFF	TGCGCCAGCAGCCATACAACACGAAACACTGAAGCTTTCTTT	-	TRBV4-1	-	TRBJ1-1
CASSPGLAGGIEQYF	TGTGCCAGCAGTCCGGGACTAGCGGGGGGAATCGAGCAGTACTTC	TRBD2	TRBV7-2	-	TRBJ2-7
CASSYSGARDTEAFF	TGTGCCAGCAGTTACTCAGGGGCGCGGGACACTGAAGCTTTCTTT	-	TRBV6-6	-	TRBJ1-1
CASSLGQGVSYGYTF	TGTGCCAGCAGCTTAGGACAGGGGGTTAGCTATGGCTACACCTTC	TRBD1	TRBV7-8	few	TRBJ1-2
CASSKDRGPEAFF	TGTGCCAGTAGTAAAGACAGGGGGCCTGAAGCTTTCTTT	TRBD1	TRBV19	-	TRBJ1-1